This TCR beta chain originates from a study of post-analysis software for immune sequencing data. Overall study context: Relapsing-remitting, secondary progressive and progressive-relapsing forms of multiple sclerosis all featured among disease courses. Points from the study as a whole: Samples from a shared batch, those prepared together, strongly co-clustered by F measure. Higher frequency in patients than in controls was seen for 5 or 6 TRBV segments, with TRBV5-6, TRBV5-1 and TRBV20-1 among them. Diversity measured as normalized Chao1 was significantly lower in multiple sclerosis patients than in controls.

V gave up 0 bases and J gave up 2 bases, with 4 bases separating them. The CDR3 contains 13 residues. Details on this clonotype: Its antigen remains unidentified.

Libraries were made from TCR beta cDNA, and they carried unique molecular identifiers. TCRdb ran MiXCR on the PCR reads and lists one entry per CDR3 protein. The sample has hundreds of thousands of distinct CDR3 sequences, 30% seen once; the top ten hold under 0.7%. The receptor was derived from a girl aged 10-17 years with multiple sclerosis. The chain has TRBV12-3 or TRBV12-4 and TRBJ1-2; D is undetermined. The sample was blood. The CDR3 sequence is CASSLAENYGYTF. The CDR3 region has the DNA TGTGCCAGCAGTTTAGCAGAAAACTATGGCTACACCTTC.